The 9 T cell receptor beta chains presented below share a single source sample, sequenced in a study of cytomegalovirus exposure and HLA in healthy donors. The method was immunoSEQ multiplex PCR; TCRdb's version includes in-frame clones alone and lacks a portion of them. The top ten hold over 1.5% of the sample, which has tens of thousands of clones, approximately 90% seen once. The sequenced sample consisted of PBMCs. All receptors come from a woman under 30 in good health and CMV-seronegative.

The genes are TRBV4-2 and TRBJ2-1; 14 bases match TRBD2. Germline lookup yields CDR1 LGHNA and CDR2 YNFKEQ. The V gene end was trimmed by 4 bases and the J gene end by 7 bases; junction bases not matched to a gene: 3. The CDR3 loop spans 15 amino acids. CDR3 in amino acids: CASSPGLAGVNEQFF. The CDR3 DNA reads TGTGCCAGCAGCCCGGGACTAGCGGGAGTTAATGAGCAGTTCTTC.

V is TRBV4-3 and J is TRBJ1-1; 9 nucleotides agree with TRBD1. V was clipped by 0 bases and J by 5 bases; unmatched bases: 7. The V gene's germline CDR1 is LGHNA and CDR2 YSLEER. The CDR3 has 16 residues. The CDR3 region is CASSQEDRGVRTEAFF. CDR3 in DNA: TGCGCCAGCAGCCAAGAGGACAGGGGCGTTAGAACTGAAGCTTTCTTT.

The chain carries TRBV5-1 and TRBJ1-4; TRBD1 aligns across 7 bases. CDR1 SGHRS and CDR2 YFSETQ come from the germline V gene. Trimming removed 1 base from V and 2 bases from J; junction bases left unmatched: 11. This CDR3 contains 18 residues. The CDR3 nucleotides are TGCGCCAGCAGCTTGTCTGCTACAGGGGTGGCGACTAATGAAAAACTGTTTTTT. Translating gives CASSLSATGVATNEKLFF.

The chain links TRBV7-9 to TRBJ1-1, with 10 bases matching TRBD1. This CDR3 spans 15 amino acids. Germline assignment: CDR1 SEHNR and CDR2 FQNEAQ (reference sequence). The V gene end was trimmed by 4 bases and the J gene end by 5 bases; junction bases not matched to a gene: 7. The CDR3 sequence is CASSSATGGATEAFF. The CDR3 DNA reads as TGTGCCAGCAGCTCGGCGACAGGGGGCGCGACTGAAGCTTTCTTT.

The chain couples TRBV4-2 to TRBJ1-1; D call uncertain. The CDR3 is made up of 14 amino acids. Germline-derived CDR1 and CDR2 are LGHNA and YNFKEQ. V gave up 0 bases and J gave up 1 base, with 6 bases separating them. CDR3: CASSQDYGNTEAFF. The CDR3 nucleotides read TGTGCCAGCAGCCAAGATTACGGGAACACTGAAGCTTTCTTT.

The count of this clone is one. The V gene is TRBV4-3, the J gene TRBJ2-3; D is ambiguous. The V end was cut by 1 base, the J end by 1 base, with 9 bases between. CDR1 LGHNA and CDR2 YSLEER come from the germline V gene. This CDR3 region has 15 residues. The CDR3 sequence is CASSQVLPGTDTQYF. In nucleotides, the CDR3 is TGCGCCAGCAGCCAAGTTCTACCCGGCACAGATACGCAGTATTTT.

In DNA, the CDR3 is TGTGCCAGCAGTTTTAGCGGGAGGGCCGAAGAGCAGTACTTC. Residues: CASSFSGRAEEQYF. The J gene is TRBJ2-7, the V gene TRBV6-1; 11 nucleotides line up with TRBD2. V trimming: 5 bases; J trimming: 7 bases; junction bases outside the gene matches: 7. The length of the CDR3 is 14 residues. Germline CDR1 and CDR2: MNHNS and SASEGT.

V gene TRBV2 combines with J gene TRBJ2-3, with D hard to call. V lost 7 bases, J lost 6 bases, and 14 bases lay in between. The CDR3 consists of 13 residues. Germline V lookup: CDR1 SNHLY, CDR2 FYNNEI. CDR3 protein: CASTYSIPDTQYF. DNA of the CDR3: TGTGCCAGCACGTATAGCATCCCGGATACGCAGTATTTT.

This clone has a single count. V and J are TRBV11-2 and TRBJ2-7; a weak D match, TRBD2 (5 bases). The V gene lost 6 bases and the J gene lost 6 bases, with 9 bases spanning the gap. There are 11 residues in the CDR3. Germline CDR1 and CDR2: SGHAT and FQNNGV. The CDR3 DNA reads TGTGCCAGCAGAGCTGGAGGCGAGCAGTACTTC. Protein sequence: CASRAGGEQYF.